These T cell receptor beta chains were read from a single sample in a study of blood T cell repertoires in COVID-19. The data were produced by immunoSEQ multiplex PCR, yet TCRdb's version contains in-frame clones alone and is incomplete. The sample records 80,000 or so clones, almost 85% being singletons. The sequencing input was peripheral blood. The receptors derive from a man aged 55 to 70 with acute or convalescent COVID-19. Each CDR3 is given with its conserved first and last residue. The D gene is left open where the match is weak. Expanded clones get a size class; other rows say once, few or many, or leave the size out.

abundance: .
v_gene: TRBV5-1
j_gene: TRBJ2-1
d_gene: TRBD2
CDR3nt: TGCGCCAGCAGCTACCAGCGGGGTAGCAATGAGCAGTTCTTC
CDR3aa: CASSYQRGSNEQFF

abundance: .
v_gene: TRBV12-5
j_gene: TRBJ1-1
d_gene: .
CDR3nt: TGTGCTAGTGGCGGGATTGGCACTGAAGCTTTCTTT
CDR3aa: CASGGIGTEAFF

abundance: .
v_gene: TRBV7-2
j_gene: TRBJ2-2
d_gene: .
CDR3nt: TGTGCCAGCAGCTCGCGGGACCAACACACCGGGGAGCTGTTTTTT
CDR3aa: CASSSRDQHTGELFF

abundance: .
v_gene: TRBV6-4
j_gene: TRBJ2-2
d_gene: TRBD1
CDR3nt: TGTGCCAGCAGTGACACCGGGACAGGGAACACCGGGGAGCTGTTTTTT
CDR3aa: CASSDTGTGNTGELFF

abundance: .
v_gene: TRBV2
j_gene: TRBJ1-1
d_gene: .
CDR3nt: TGTGCCAGCAATTACAGGGTCGGCACTGAAGCTTTCTTT
CDR3aa: CASNYRVGTEAFF

abundance: once
v_gene: TRBV12-5
j_gene: TRBJ2-2
d_gene: TRBD2
CDR3nt: TGTGCTAGGACCAACATAACTAGCGGGAGGGACACCGGGGAGCTGTTTTTT
CDR3aa: CARTNITSGRDTGELFF

abundance: .
v_gene: TRBV10-3
j_gene: TRBJ2-1
d_gene: .
CDR3nt: TGTGCCACCAAACCCCAGGGTATCTCTTACAATGAGCAGTTCTTC
CDR3aa: CATKPQGISYNEQFF

abundance: .
v_gene: TRBV4-3
j_gene: TRBJ2-1
d_gene: TRBD2
CDR3nt: TGCGCCAGCAGCCAAGAGTTACTAGCGGGTTACTCCTCCTACAATGAGCAGTTCTTC
CDR3aa: CASSQELLAGYSSYNEQFF

abundance: few
v_gene: TRBV7-2
j_gene: TRBJ1-6
d_gene: .
CDR3nt: TGTGCCAGCAGCTTCGAACGGGATTCACCCCTCCACTTT
CDR3aa: CASSFERDSPLHF

abundance: .
v_gene: TRBV7-8
j_gene: TRBJ2-5
d_gene: .
CDR3nt: TGTGCCAGCAGGTTAGCGGTGTCGGAAGAGACCCAGTACTTC
CDR3aa: CASRLAVSEETQYF

abundance: .
v_gene: TRBV27
j_gene: TRBJ2-5
d_gene: .
CDR3nt: TGTGCCAGCAGTTTCAGGGGCGTAAGGGGCCAAGAGACCCAGTACTTC
CDR3aa: CASSFRGVRGQETQYF

abundance: few
v_gene: TRBV10-3
j_gene: TRBJ2-6
d_gene: TRBD1
CDR3nt: TGTGCCATCAGGGGGGACAGGGGGCCTGGGGCCAACGTCCTGACTTTC
CDR3aa: CAIRGDRGPGANVLTF

abundance: .
v_gene: TRBV6-4
j_gene: TRBJ1-1
d_gene: TRBD1
CDR3nt: TGTGCCAGCAGTGACCCCCGGGACAGGGGCTCTGAAGCTTTCTTT
CDR3aa: CASSDPRDRGSEAFF

abundance: once
v_gene: TRBV6-2/TRBV6-3
j_gene: TRBJ1-6
d_gene: .
CDR3nt: TGTGCCAGCAGTTACGTGTTGGGGGCTTATTCACCCCTCCACTTT
CDR3aa: CASSYVLGAYSPLHF

abundance: .
v_gene: TRBV7-9
j_gene: TRBJ1-3
d_gene: .
CDR3nt: TGTGCCAGCAGTTCCAGACAACTAAACACCATATATTTT
CDR3aa: CASSSRQLNTIYF

abundance: once
v_gene: TRBV15
j_gene: TRBJ2-1
d_gene: .
CDR3nt: TGTGCCACCAGCAGAGGAGGGCTAAAGTACAATGAGCAGTTCTTC
CDR3aa: CATSRGGLKYNEQFF

abundance: .
v_gene: TRBV28
j_gene: TRBJ1-4
d_gene: TRBD1
CDR3nt: TGTGCCAGCAGTTCCCCCGGACAGGGGGCAGGTGAAAAACTGTTTTTT
CDR3aa: CASSSPGQGAGEKLFF

abundance: .
v_gene: TRBV24-1
j_gene: TRBJ2-3
d_gene: TRBD1
CDR3nt: TGTGCCACCAGTGATTTTGGACAGGGCACAGATACGCAGTATTTT
CDR3aa: CATSDFGQGTDTQYF

abundance: .
v_gene: TRBV6-2/TRBV6-3
j_gene: TRBJ1-1
d_gene: .
CDR3nt: TGTGCCAGCAGTTACCGGGGGATTACTGAAGCTTTCTTT
CDR3aa: CASSYRGITEAFF

abundance: .
v_gene: TRBV5-1
j_gene: TRBJ1-1
d_gene: TRBD1
CDR3nt: TGCGCCAGCAGCTCAGGGACAGCGCCTGAAGCTTTCTTT
CDR3aa: CASSSGTAPEAFF

abundance: .
v_gene: TRBV5-1
j_gene: TRBJ2-7
d_gene: .
CDR3nt: TGCGCCAGCAGCTTGTATGAAGGGGTGGCCTACGAGCAGTACTTC
CDR3aa: CASSLYEGVAYEQYF

abundance: .
v_gene: TRBV19
j_gene: TRBJ2-3
d_gene: .
CDR3nt: TGTGCCAGTAGTATCGGCAGGGCAGATACGCAGTATTTT
CDR3aa: CASSIGRADTQYF

abundance: .
v_gene: TRBV7-2
j_gene: TRBJ2-2
d_gene: TRBD1
CDR3nt: TGTGCCAGCAACGTACAGGGGATGGCCGGGGAGCTGTTTTTT
CDR3aa: CASNVQGMAGELFF

abundance: .
v_gene: TRBV5-1
j_gene: TRBJ2-5
d_gene: TRBD1
CDR3nt: TGCGCCAGCAGCTTGGAGGGGGCCATAGAGACCCAGTACTTC
CDR3aa: CASSLEGAIETQYF

abundance: .
v_gene: TRBV3-1/TRBV3-2
j_gene: TRBJ2-3
d_gene: .
CDR3nt: TGTGCCAGCAGCCAAGTGGACTCCACAGATACGCAGTATTTT
CDR3aa: CASSQVDSTDTQYF

abundance: .
v_gene: TRBV5-4
j_gene: TRBJ2-5
d_gene: TRBD2
CDR3nt: TGTGCCAGCAGCCCAAGGACTAGCGGGAGTACAGAGACCCAGTACTTC
CDR3aa: CASSPRTSGSTETQYF

abundance: .
v_gene: TRBV7-2
j_gene: TRBJ1-1
d_gene: TRBD1
CDR3nt: TGTGCCAGCAGCTCATCCGGGACAGCAAACACTGAAGCTTTCTTT
CDR3aa: CASSSSGTANTEAFF

abundance: .
v_gene: TRBV6-2/TRBV6-3
j_gene: TRBJ1-1
d_gene: .
CDR3nt: TGTGCCAGCAGCCCATTGGTCGGGGGGGAACACACTGAAGCTTTCTTT
CDR3aa: CASSPLVGGEHTEAFF

abundance: .
v_gene: TRBV19
j_gene: TRBJ2-7
d_gene: TRBD1
CDR3nt: TGTGCCAGTAGTCTCGGACAGGGGCGGGAGGAGCAGTACTTC
CDR3aa: CASSLGQGREEQYF

abundance: .
v_gene: TRBV9
j_gene: TRBJ2-3
d_gene: TRBD2
CDR3nt: TGTGCCAGCAGCGTAGGTCTAGCGGTCACAGATACGCAGTATTTT
CDR3aa: CASSVGLAVTDTQYF

abundance: few
v_gene: TRBV10-3
j_gene: TRBJ2-5
d_gene: TRBD2
CDR3nt: TGTGCCATCAGTGAACCCACTAGCGGGGCAAACCAAGAGACCCAGTACTTC
CDR3aa: CAISEPTSGANQETQYF

abundance: few
v_gene: TRBV2
j_gene: TRBJ1-4
d_gene: TRBD1
CDR3nt: TGTGCCAGCAGTCCGACAGGGGCAACTAATGAAAAACTGTTTTTT
CDR3aa: CASSPTGATNEKLFF

abundance: .
v_gene: TRBV5-6
j_gene: TRBJ2-3
d_gene: .
CDR3nt: TGTGCCAGCAGTCGGGGGTCTATCGATACGCAGTATTTT
CDR3aa: CASSRGSIDTQYF

abundance: few
v_gene: TRBV30
j_gene: TRBJ2-2
d_gene: TRBD2
CDR3nt: TGTGCCTGGAGCGCACAGCGGGGGGCGTCCACCGGGGAGCTGTTTTTT
CDR3aa: CAWSAQRGASTGELFF

abundance: .
v_gene: TRBV14
j_gene: TRBJ2-7
d_gene: .
CDR3nt: TGTGCCAGCAGCCAAGTGGGGCAAGGAGAGTACTTC
CDR3aa: CASSQVGQGEYF

abundance: .
v_gene: TRBV10-3
j_gene: TRBJ1-1
d_gene: .
CDR3nt: TGTGCCATCAGCGCTACAGGGCCGGGGGGGAACACTGAAGCTTTCTTT
CDR3aa: CAISATGPGGNTEAFF

abundance: once
v_gene: TRBV19
j_gene: TRBJ2-1
d_gene: .
CDR3nt: TGTGCCAGTAGTATAGGCGGGGCTAGTGCCTCCGATGAGCAGTTCTTC
CDR3aa: CASSIGGASASDEQFF

abundance: few
v_gene: TRBV3-1/TRBV3-2
j_gene: TRBJ2-5
d_gene: TRBD1
CDR3nt: TGTGCCAGCAGCCAAGCTAAGACAGGGGATATCGAGACCCAGTACTTC
CDR3aa: CASSQAKTGDIETQYF

abundance: .
v_gene: TRBV5-1
j_gene: TRBJ2-7
d_gene: .
CDR3nt: TGCGCCAGCAGCTTGGAGCCCCCGGCCTACGAGCAGTACTTC
CDR3aa: CASSLEPPAYEQYF

abundance: .
v_gene: TRBV7-6
j_gene: TRBJ2-1
d_gene: .
CDR3nt: TGTGCCAGCAGCTACGTAGGGGCCGAGCAGTTCTTC
CDR3aa: CASSYVGAEQFF

abundance: .
v_gene: TRBV7-2
j_gene: TRBJ1-2
d_gene: .
CDR3nt: TGTGCCAGCAGCTTAACGGTTTTAGGCTACACCTTC
CDR3aa: CASSLTVLGYTF

abundance: once
v_gene: TRBV4-3
j_gene: TRBJ2-1
d_gene: .
CDR3nt: TGCGCCAGCAGCCAAGATTATGCGAGCTCCTACAATGAGCAGTTCTTC
CDR3aa: CASSQDYASSYNEQFF

abundance: once
v_gene: TRBV6-5
j_gene: TRBJ1-5
d_gene: .
CDR3nt: TGTGCCAGCAGTTCCCCATCGGAGGGAGATCAGCCCCAGCATTTT
CDR3aa: CASSSPSEGDQPQHF

abundance: few
v_gene: TRBV5-6
j_gene: TRBJ1-2
d_gene: .
CDR3nt: TGTGCCAGCAGCCCGGGGGGGGAAGGCTACACCTTC
CDR3aa: CASSPGGEGYTF

abundance: .
v_gene: TRBV28
j_gene: TRBJ2-1
d_gene: .
CDR3nt: TGTGCCAGCAGCCTTAGCGTTGGTGAGCAGTTCTTC
CDR3aa: CASSLSVGEQFF

abundance: .
v_gene: TRBV9
j_gene: TRBJ1-3
d_gene: TRBD1
CDR3nt: TGTGCCAGCAGCGTAGGAGACAGGGGTGCCGGAAACACCATATATTTT
CDR3aa: CASSVGDRGAGNTIYF

abundance: .
v_gene: TRBV11-2
j_gene: TRBJ2-3
d_gene: TRBD2
CDR3nt: TGTGCCAGCAGCTTGATCCGTGGGGCTAGCGGAACTAGCACAGATACGCAGTATTTT
CDR3aa: CASSLIRGASGTSTDTQYF

abundance: .
v_gene: TRBV5-1
j_gene: TRBJ2-7
d_gene: TRBD1
CDR3nt: TGCGCCAGCAGCTCGATAACAGGGGGCGCGTACGAGCAGTACTTC
CDR3aa: CASSSITGGAYEQYF